This TCR beta chain was retrieved from a study of T cell responses to AZD1222 COVID-19 vaccine. Study-wide findings and caveats: A reported finding is that nearly half of spike-specific TCRs target unmutated variant regions.

Generated by immunoSEQ multiplex PCR, the TCRdb table keeps only in-frame clones and is missing some. The table shows some 120,000 clones, with 75% to 95% occurring only once. This clone has a single count. The target antigen is unknown. This CDR3 comprises 14 residues. Trimming took 6 bases from V and 1 from J; bases not matched to a gene: 5. Per germline, CDR1 LNHDA and CDR2 SQIVND (reference sequence). The TCR comes from an adult in good health. The chain has TRBV19 and TRBJ1-1, with TRBD1 matching 7 bases. The material sequenced was peripheral blood, taken on day 0 of AZD1222 vaccination. CDR3 residues: CASSTGQPNTEAFF. The CDR3, as DNA: TGTGCCAGTAGCACGGGACAGCCGAACACTGAAGCTTTCTTT.